This T cell receptor (beta chain) was recorded in a study of identical twins. Overall study results and limits: The analysis was cross-sectional rather than longitudinal within donors. Within beta out-of-frame sequences, the excess sharing observed between twins was weaker.

This clonotype was observed at least ten times. Its antigen is currently unknown. TCRdb re-derived calls from the 5' RACE reads in MiXCR, one entry per CDR3 protein. The sample consists of 150,000 or so distinct CDR3 sequences, around 3.5% of them appearing once. The V end was cut by 3 bases, the J end by 0 bases, with 17 bases between. The germline V gene encodes CDR1 SGHDT and CDR2 YYEEEE. The CDR3 contains 17 residues. The sequence was obtained from a man aged 18 to 29 in good health. The sample was memory T cells sorted from blood. The chain recombines TRBV5-6 with TRBJ2-3; D might be TRBD2 (6 bases). The CDR3 region has the DNA TGTGCCAGCAGCTCATATCAACTAGCTGTAAGCACAGATACGCAGTATTTT. Translation: CASSSYQLAVSTDTQYF.